This T cell receptor (beta chain) was retrieved from a study of blood T cells in healthy people across ages. V lost 0 bases to trimming and J lost 6 bases, with 7 bases between them. The CDR3 length is 13 residues. Germline assignment: CDR1 MRHNA and CDR2 SNTAGT. A second PCR, run for roughly 7 to 11 cycles, used a sample-barcoded 5' primer plus a J-beta primer mix. Tagging of each cDNA molecule was performed by a template-switch adaptor with 12 random nucleotides. One entry per CDR3 protein results from TCRdb running MiXCR on the 5' RACE reads. The sample lists 800,000 to 950,000 distinct CDR3 sequences; 25% to 35% were seen once. This clonotype was seen a handful of times. Its antigen remains unidentified. General study results and limits: Estimated diversity across one million T cells was deemed an underestimate.

Drawn from each donor were 7.5 to 10 milliliters of peripheral blood. The data also belong to a second study, concerning T cells of mothers and their children. That paper notes: The data showed no persistent microchimeric T cell clones.

This chain links TRBV6-4 with TRBJ2-3; D could derive from TRBD1 or TRBD2 (5 bases each). The sequenced sample was blood. This receptor was identified in a woman aged 40-49 years in good health. CDR3 sequence: CASSDSGVDTQYF. The CDR3 DNA reads TGTGCCAGCAGTGACTCGGGGGTGGATACGCAGTATTTT.